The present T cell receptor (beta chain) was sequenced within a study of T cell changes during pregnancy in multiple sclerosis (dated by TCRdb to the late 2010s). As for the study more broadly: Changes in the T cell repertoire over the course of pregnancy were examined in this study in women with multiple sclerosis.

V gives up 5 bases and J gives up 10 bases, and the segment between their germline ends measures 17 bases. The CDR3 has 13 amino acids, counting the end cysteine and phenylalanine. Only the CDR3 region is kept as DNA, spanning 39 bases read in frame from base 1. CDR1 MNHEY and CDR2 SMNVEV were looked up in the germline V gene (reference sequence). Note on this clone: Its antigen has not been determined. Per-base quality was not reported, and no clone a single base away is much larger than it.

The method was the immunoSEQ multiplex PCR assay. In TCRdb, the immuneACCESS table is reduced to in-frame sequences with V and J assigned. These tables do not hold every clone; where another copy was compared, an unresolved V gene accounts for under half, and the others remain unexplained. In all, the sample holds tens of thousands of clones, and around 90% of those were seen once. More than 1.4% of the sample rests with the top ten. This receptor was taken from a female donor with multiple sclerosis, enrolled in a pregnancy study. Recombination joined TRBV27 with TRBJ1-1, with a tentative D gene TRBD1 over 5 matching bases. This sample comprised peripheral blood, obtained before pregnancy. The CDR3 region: CASSAQGTEGAFF. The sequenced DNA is TGTGCCAGCAGTGCGCAGGGTACTGAAGGAGCTTTCTTT.